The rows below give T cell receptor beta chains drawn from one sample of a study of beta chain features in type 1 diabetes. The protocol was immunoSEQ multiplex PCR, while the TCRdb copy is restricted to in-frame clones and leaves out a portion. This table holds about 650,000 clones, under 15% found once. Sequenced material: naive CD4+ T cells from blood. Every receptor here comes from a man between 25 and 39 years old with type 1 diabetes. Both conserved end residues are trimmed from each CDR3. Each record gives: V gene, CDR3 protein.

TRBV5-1 ASSLQRSSQETQY
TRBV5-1 ASSLVSEETQY
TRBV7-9 ASSRRTGDTQY
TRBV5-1 ASSSGDMGTEAF
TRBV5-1 ASSFSIAGSNEQF
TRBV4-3 ASSQEPQGSYEQY
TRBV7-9 ASSVDGNSYNEQF
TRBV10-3 AISESYRTTDTQY
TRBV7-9 ASSLRSGGGHTDTQY
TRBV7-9 LSFRVSTDTQY
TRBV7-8 ASSLQGRNTEAF
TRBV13 ASSRDRGSYEQY
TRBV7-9 ASRYHGYNEQF
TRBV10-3 AISGGLAPGELF
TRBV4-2 ASSQASSGEGEQF
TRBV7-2 ASSFAPGLGGNEQF
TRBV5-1 ASSATGNLLYGYT
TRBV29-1 SALKGTDTNEKLF
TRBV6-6 ASSLGQDLSRGYT
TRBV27 ASSLMGASGETQY
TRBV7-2 ASSFGTSIIEQF
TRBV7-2 ASSLAMGTGGYLGGEQY
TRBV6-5 ASRRQGVNTGELF
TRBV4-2 ASSQETGGTDTQY
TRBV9 ASSPLTVNTEAF
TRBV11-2 ASSLAGFNSPLH
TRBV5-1 ASSLPTENTEAF
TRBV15 ATSRDIETQY
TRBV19 ASSILDRGYNEQF
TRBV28 ASSPLLVTDTQY
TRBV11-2 ASSDGNEKLF
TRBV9 ASSVSPGRGGGPDNEQF
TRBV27 ASSRRDSSSYEQY
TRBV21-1 ASSAYEQY
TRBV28 ASSAFQDSSSGNTIY
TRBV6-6 ASREQERGSTDEQF
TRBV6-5 AVSRGGSVENIQY
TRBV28 ATAQGFNYGYT
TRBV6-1 ASSGLAGGMVYEQY
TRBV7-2 ASSSQGANQPQH
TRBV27 ASSTSVRGTDEQY
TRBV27 ASKRQGYEQF
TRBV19 ASSIGGYQPQH
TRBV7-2 ASSLAPYEQY